A single TCR beta chain is shown here with its context. This sample was included in a study of CD8+ T cells in alopecia areata. Sequencing relied on a cDNA template that was reverse transcribed from extracted RNA. Libraries were prepared by immunoSEQ multiplex PCR; TCRdb keeps only in-frame clonotypes and omits some of them. Of 150,000 or so clones in the sample, about 53% were seen once. The CDR3 has 17 amino acids. With 0 bases removed from V and 0 bases from J, the gap between germline ends came to 15 bases. Germline V lookup: CDR1 LGHNA, CDR2 YSLEER. This clonotype originated in a human donor with alopecia areata. The chain has TRBV4-3 and TRBJ2-7; no reliable D call. Here the sequenced sample was CD8+ T cells sorted from blood, taken at week 0. The CDR3 DNA is TGCGCCAGCAGCCAAGATTTTAATCCCCTGAGCTCCTACGAGCAGTACTTC. Translation: CASSQDFNPLSSYEQYF.